This T cell receptor (beta chain) was obtained from a study of memory CD4+ T cells and cytomegalovirus serostatus. Germline CDR1 KGHSH, CDR2 LQKENI. The V end lost 5 bases, the J end lost 0 bases, and 9 bases lay between the germline ends. This CDR3 is built from 14 residues. This clone was counted a single time. Data came from immunoSEQ multiplex PCR; TCRdb stores just in-frame clones and leaves some out. The sample holds 40,000 to 55,000 clones; around 80% are singletons and the top ten take roughly 1.5%. Single viable CD3+CD4+CD8-CD45RO+ cells were sorted as the memory CD4+ T cells. The sequence derives from an adult in good health and CMV-seropositive. Sequences were obtained from memory CD4+ T cells from blood. V gene TRBV18 combines with J gene TRBJ2-3; weak D call: TRBD2 (5 bases). The CDR3 coding sequence is TGTGCCAGCTCAAGGGAGTTTAGCACAGATACGCAGTATTTT. Protein product: CASSREFSTDTQYF.